This record covers a single T cell receptor beta chain. Which antigen it targets is not known. There are no base qualities to consult, and no much larger clone falls within one base. The sample comes from a study of CD8 T cells in Susac syndrome (dated by TCRdb to between 2018 and 2021). With respect to the entire study: Whether CD8+ T cell activation and differentiation in Susac syndrome was antigen driven was tested using repertoire sequencing. Clonality of the CD8+ T cell repertoire was compared between over 10 healthy donors, approximately 14 Susac syndrome patients and fewer than 16 multiple sclerosis patients.

RNA was extracted with the RNeasy kit and roughly 0.5 to 1 ug was reverse transcribed using random hexamers. The immunoSEQ multiplex PCR assay, covering 54 Vbeta and 13 Jbeta segments, was used to amplify TCR beta CDR3 regions. Bias from PCR amplification was corrected by using a synthetic template baseline for primer optimization and for computational correction. Per the source publication's procedure: Reads were annotated to V, D and J genes according to IMGT and were analyzed with immunoSEQ Analyzer, with only productive sequences retained. Clonality was calculated as one minus the Shannon entropy normalized by log2 of the number of productive unique sequences. For each patient and control, public and private clones were evaluated within the 100 most prevalent clones. Susac-specific clones were defined as absent from healthy and MS cohorts, about 1,000 published viral clones and other ImmuneACCESS disease sequences. Starting from the raw public reads, TCRdb applied fastp trimming at Q25, assembled clones with MiXCR and retained in-frame beta chains. Every entry covers one CDR3 protein and lists the most common genes and DNA from its rows. TCRdb assigned the V and J calls; the authors' analysis was not used. Here the sample has approximately 65,000 distinct CDR3 sequences; more than 80% occur a single time. Together, the top ten hold just under 0.2% of the sample.

Peripheral blood CD8+ and CD4+ T cells from healthy donors, Susac syndrome patients and multiple sclerosis patients were profiled by high-throughput TCR beta sequencing. Healthy donors were included as age- and sex-matched controls. CD8+ TEMRA cells were enriched by FACS, while bulk CD8+ and CD4+ T cells were purified by magnetic negative isolation. Blood was drawn into EDTA tubes, processed within 24 hours, and PBMCs were isolated by density gradient centrifugation. PBMCs intended for TCR sequencing were cryopreserved in liquid nitrogen and were subsequently thawed in a 37 degrees C water bath. The sorted or isolated CD4+, CD8+ and CD8+ TEMRA cells had a purity of 90% or higher. The paper's findings and limits, for the study overall: The TCR sequencing and HLA analysis was acknowledged to have included a relatively small number of individuals.

The germline V gene sets CDR1 to MRHNA and CDR2 to SNTAGT. The CDR3 goes from the cysteine to the phenylalanine over 15 residues. Just the 45-base CDR3 DNA is kept, in frame starting at base 1. V is clipped by 2 bases and J by 1 base, and the sequence between their germline boundaries is 10 bases long. The receptor chain draws on TRBV6-4 and TRBJ2-3; the best D guess is TRBD2, with 5 bases matching. The sequence was collected from a human donor in good health. Sample: CD8+ T cells from PBMCs. CDR3 region: CASSDKRLRTDTQYF. The DNA sequence is as follows: TGTGCCAGCAGTGACAAGCGACTACGCACAGATACGCAGTATTTT.